This T cell receptor beta chain originates from a study of T cells in Graves' hyperthyroidism and ophthalmopathy. Notes on the study in general: Before onset, by a median of approximately 6.2 months, the model predicted ophthalmopathy.

With regard to this clonotype: The antigen remains unidentified.

Any patient presenting with uncontrolled infection, other autoimmune disease, pregnancy or lactation was left out. Around 10 ml fresh peripheral blood yielded the PBMCs. TCR beta CDR3 region amplification was performed from RNA transcripts. The primer set for the first-round RT-PCR of the TCR CDR3 was HTBI. From the multiplex PCR reads, TCRdb called clonotypes with MiXCR, one entry per CDR3 protein. The sample contains around 490,000 distinct CDR3 sequences, just under 20% of which appear only once. CDR3 length: 13 amino acids. V was trimmed by 6 bases and J by 9 bases, leaving 15 bases between them. Germline CDR1 reads KGHSH; CDR2 reads LQKENI.

The origin of this receptor is a man aged 35 to 55 with Graves' ophthalmopathy. The specimen sequenced was blood. The chain links TRBV18 to TRBJ2-1; D is possibly TRBD1 (5 bases). In DNA, the CDR3 is TGTGCCAGCTCCCCGATACGGCAGGGTGAGCAGTTCTTC. Amino acids: CASSPIRQGEQFF.